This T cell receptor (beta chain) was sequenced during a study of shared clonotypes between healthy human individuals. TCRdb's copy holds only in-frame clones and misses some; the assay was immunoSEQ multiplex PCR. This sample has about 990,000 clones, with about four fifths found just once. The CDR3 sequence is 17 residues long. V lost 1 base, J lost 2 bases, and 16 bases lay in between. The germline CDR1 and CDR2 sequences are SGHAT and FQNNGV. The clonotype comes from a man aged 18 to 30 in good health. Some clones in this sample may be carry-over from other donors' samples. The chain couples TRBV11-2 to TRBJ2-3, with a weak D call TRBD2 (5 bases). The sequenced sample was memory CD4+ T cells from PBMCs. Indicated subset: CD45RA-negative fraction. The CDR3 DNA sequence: TGTGCCAGCAGCTTAGCGGGTGGTCCGGGGTTCACAGATACGCAGTATTTT. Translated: CASSLAGGPGFTDTQYF.